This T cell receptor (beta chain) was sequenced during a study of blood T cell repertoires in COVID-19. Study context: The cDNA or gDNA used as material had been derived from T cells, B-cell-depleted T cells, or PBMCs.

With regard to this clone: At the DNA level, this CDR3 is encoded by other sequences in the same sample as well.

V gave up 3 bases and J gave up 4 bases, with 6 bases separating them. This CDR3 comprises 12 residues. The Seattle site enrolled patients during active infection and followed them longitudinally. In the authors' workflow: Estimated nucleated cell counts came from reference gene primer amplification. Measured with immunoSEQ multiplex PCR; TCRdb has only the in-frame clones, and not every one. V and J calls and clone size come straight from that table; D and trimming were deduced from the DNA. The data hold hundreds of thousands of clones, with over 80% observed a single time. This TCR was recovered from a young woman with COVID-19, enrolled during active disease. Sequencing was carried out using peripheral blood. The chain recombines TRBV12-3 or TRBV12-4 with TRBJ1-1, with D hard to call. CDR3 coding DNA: TGTGCCAGCAGTTTTGGCGGCACTGAAGCTTTCTTT. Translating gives CASSFGGTEAFF.